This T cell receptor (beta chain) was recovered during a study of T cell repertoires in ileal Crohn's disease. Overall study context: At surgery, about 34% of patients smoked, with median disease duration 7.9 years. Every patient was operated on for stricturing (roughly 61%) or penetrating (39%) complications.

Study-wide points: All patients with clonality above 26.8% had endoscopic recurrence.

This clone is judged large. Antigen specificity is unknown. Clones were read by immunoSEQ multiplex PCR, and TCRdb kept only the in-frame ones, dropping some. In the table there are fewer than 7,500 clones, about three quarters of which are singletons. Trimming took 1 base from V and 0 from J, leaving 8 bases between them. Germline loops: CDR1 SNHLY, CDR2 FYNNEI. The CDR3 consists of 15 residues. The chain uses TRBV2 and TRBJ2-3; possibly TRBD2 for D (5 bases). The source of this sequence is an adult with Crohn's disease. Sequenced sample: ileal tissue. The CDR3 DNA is TGTGCCAGCAGTGAAGATCCGGGGAGCACAGATACGCAGTATTTT. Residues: CASSEDPGSTDTQYF.